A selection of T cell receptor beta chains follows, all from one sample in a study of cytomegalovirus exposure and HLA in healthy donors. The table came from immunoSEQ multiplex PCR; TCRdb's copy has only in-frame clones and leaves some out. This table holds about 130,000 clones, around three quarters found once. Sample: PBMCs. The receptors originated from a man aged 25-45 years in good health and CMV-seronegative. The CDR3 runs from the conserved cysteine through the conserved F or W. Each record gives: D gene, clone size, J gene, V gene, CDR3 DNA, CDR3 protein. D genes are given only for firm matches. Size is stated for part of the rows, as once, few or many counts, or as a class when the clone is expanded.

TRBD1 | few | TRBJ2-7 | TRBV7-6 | TGTGCCAGCAGCTTAGACAGGGGGCCTAGATACGAGCAGTACTTC | CASSLDRGPRYEQYF
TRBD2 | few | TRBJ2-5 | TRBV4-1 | TGCGCCAGCAGCCAATATGAGCTTAGTGGGACGGGGGGGCGACAAGAGACCCAGTACTTC | CASSQYELSGTGGRQETQYF
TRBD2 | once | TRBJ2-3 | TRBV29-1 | TGCAGTCTGGGCGGGGGGGCCGATACGCAGTATTTT | CSLGGGADTQYF
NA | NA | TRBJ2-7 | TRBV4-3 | TGCGCCAGCAGCCCGACCACTGACGGGACCTACGAGCAGTACTTC | CASSPTTDGTYEQYF
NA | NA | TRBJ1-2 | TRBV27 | TGTGCCAGCAGTTTATCAATCTGGGGCCTCGGCTACACCTTC | CASSLSIWGLGYTF
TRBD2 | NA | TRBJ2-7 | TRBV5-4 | TGTGCCAGCAGCTTGACGACTAGCGGGAGGGCCGACGAGCAGTACTTC | CASSLTTSGRADEQYF
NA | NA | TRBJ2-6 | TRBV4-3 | TGCGCCAGCAGCCGAGCAGGGATCTCCTCTGGGGCCAACGTCCTGACTTTC | CASSRAGISSGANVLTF
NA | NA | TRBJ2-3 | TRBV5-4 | TGTGCCAGCAGCTTTAGGAGGAGGGGAAGCACAGATACGCAGTATTTT | CASSFRRRGSTDTQYF
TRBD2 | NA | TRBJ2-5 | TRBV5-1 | TGCGCCAGCAGCTTGGCCAGCGGGAGGTCTATTGGACTGCAGACCCAGTACTTC | CASSLASGRSIGLQTQYF
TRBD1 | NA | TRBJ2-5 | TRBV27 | TGTGCCAGCAGTTTCCTGGTCGGGACAGGGAGGGAAGAGCAGTACTTC | CASSFLVGTGREEQYF
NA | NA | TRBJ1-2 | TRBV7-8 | TGTGCCAGCAGCGGGGGGGGGCCCTATGGCTACACCTTC | CASSGGGPYGYTF
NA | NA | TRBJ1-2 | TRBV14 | TGTGCCAGCAGCCAAACATCAGGGGCTGACTATGGCTACACCTTC | CASSQTSGADYGYTF
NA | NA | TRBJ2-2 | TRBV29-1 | TGCAGCGTTGCACCACACGACACCGGGGAGCTGTTTTTT | CSVAPHDTGELFF
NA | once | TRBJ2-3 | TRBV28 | TGTGCCAGCAGCAGGACTTCCACAGATACGCAGTATTTT | CASSRTSTDTQYF
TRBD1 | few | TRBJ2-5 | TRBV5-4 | TGTGCCAGCAGTCAGACCGGGACAGAAGAGACCCAGTACTTC | CASSQTGTEETQYF
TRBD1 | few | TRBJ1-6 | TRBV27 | TGTGCCAGCAGTTTCCAGGACAGGGAAGGGTCACCCCTCCACTTT | CASSFQDREGSPLHF
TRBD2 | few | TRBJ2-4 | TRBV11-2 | TGTGCCAGCAGCTCAAGGACTAGCGGGAGTATTATTCAGTACTTC | CASSSRTSGSIIQYF
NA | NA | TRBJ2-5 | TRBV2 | TGTGCCAGCAGTCCACGGGAGCGCCAAGAGACCCAGTACTTC | CASSPRERQETQYF
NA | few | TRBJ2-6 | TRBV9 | TGTGCCAGCAGCCCGAGAGGACGGGGAGACTCTGGGGCCAACGTCCTGACTTTC | CASSPRGRGDSGANVLTF
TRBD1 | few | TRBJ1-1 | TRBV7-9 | TGTGCCAGCAGCAACCGACAGGGAAGCGACACTGAAGCTTTCTTT | CASSNRQGSDTEAFF
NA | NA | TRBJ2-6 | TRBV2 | TGTGCCAGCAGGGAGCGCTGGCGGGCTGGGGCCAACGTCCTGACTTTC | CASRERWRAGANVLTF
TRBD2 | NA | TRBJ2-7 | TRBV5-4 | TGTGCCAGCAGCTTGGGTGGGACTAGCGGTTACTACGAGCAGTACTTC | CASSLGGTSGYYEQYF
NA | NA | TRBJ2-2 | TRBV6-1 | TGTGCCAGCAGCATAAGAACAGGGAACACCGGGGAGCTGTTTTTT | CASSIRTGNTGELFF
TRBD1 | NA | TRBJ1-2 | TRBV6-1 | TGTGCCAGCCGACAGGGAACTAACTATGGCTACACCTTC | CASRQGTNYGYTF
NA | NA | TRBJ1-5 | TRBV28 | TGTGCCAGCAGTTTAATGGGGCCTTCCAATCAGCCCCAGCATTTT | CASSLMGPSNQPQHF
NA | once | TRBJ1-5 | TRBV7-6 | TGTGCCAGCAGCCTCCGAGGGAGCGGGCAGCCCCAGCATTTT | CASSLRGSGQPQHF
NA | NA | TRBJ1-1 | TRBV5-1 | TGCGCCAGCAGCTTGGCCGGGGGTAGGCACACTGAAGCTTTCTTT | CASSLAGGRHTEAFF
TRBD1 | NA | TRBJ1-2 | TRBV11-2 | TGTGCCAGCAGCTTATTTTCCTCGACCTGGGGACAGGGAGAAGGCTACACCTTC | CASSLFSSTWGQGEGYTF
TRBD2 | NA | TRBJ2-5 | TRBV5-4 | TGTGCCAGCAGCTCCGCGGGGGGACAAGAGACCCAGTACTTC | CASSSAGGQETQYF
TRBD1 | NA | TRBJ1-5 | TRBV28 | TGTGCCAGCAGTCCTAGGACAGGGAGACCTAGCAATCAGCCCCAGCATTTT | CASSPRTGRPSNQPQHF
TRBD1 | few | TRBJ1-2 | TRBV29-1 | TGCAGCGTTGGTCTTCTGGGGCAGGGGGTTAGCTACACCTTC | CSVGLLGQGVSYTF
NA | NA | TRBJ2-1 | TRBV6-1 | TGTGCCAGCAGTGAGAGGGAGAGATACAATGAGCAGTTCTTC | CASSERERYNEQFF
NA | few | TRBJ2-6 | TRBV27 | TGTGCCAGCAGTTCCATGTCAGGGTTTGTGCGCTCTGGGGCCAACGTCCTGACTTTC | CASSSMSGFVRSGANVLTF
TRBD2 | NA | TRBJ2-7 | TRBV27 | TGTGCCAGCAGTCCTTACTCAGCGGGAGTCACCTACGAGCAGTACTTC | CASSPYSAGVTYEQYF
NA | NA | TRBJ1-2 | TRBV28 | TGTGCCAGCAGTTTATCGGGGGAGGGCCCTAAGGGGTTAGGCTACACCTTC | CASSLSGEGPKGLGYTF
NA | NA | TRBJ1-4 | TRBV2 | TGTGCCAGCAGTGTCGACCGGTCACTATCTCGAAAACTGTTTTTT | CASSVDRSLSRKLFF
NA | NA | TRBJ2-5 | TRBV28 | TGTGCCAGCAGTGTGAGGGACTCCCAAGAGACCCAGTACTTC | CASSVRDSQETQYF
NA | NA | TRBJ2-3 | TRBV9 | TGTGCCAGCAGCGGGGGGTCGGGAGAGATCACAGATACGCAGTATTTT | CASSGGSGEITDTQYF
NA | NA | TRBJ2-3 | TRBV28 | TGTGCCAGCAGTTCGCGGGATACGCAGTATTTT | CASSSRDTQYF
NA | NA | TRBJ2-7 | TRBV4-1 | TGCGCCAGCAGCCGCACACTGACGGGAATCTACGAGCAGTACTTC | CASSRTLTGIYEQYF
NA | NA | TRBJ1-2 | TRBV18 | TGTGCCAGCTCACCTTACCATGGCGGGGCGAATTATGGCTACACCTTC | CASSPYHGGANYGYTF
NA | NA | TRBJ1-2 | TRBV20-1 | TGCAGTGCTAGTTTGCCGGGGGGCTACACCTTC | CSASLPGGYTF
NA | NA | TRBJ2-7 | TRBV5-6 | TGTGCCAGCAGCAAGGGACTGGCCTCCTACGAGCAGTACTTC | CASSKGLASYEQYF
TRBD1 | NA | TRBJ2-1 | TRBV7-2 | TGTGCCAGCAGCTTGGACAGGGGCTCCTACAATGAGCAGTTCTTC | CASSLDRGSYNEQFF
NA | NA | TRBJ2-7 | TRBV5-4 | TGTGCCAGCAGCCAGCGGAGCTCCTACGAGCAGTACTTC | CASSQRSSYEQYF
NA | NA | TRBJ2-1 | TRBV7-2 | TGTGCCAGCAGCTTCTACTACAATGAGCAGTTCTTC | CASSFYYNEQFF
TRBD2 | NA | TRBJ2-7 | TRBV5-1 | TGCGCCAGCAGCTTCGGGGGGAGCTCCTACGAGCAGTACTTC | CASSFGGSSYEQYF
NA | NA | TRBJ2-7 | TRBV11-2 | TGTGCCAGCAGCCCAAGCCGACTTGCCCCCGAGCAGTACTTC | CASSPSRLAPEQYF
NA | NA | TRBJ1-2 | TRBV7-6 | TGTGCCAGCAGCCAGAAGACCGGGATGGGCTATGGCTACACCTTC | CASSQKTGMGYGYTF
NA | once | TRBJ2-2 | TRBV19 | TGTGCCACCCGATGGGACTCTCACACCGGGGAGCTGTTTTTT | CATRWDSHTGELFF
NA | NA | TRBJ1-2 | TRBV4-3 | TGCGCCAGCAGCCAATCCCCGGGACATTCCAACTATGGCTACACCTTC | CASSQSPGHSNYGYTF
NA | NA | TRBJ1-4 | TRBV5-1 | TGCGCCAGTGCCTTGGGCCCCGAGGAAAAACTGTTTTTT | CASALGPEEKLFF